A selection of T cell receptor beta chains follows, all from one sample in a study of cytomegalovirus exposure and HLA in healthy donors. This table comes from immunoSEQ multiplex PCR, and its TCRdb copy is limited to in-frame clones, with some not included. The sample consists of around 150,000 clones, 76% of them appearing once. The sequencing input was PBMCs. Source of these receptors: a man aged 18 to 30 in good health and CMV-seronegative. Each CDR3 is given with its conserved first and last residue. Fields, in order: D gene, V gene, clone size, J gene, CDR3 protein, CDR3 DNA. The D gene is left open where the match is weak. Size tells how often a clone was seen (once, few, many) or the class of an expanded clone, and some rows leave it out.

d_gene: -; v_gene: TRBV7-2; abundance: -; j_gene: TRBJ2-5; CDR3aa: CASSLGQGETQYF; CDR3nt: TGTGCCAGCAGCTTAGGGCAGGGAGAGACCCAGTACTTC
d_gene: TRBD1; v_gene: TRBV27; abundance: -; j_gene: TRBJ1-5; CDR3aa: CASSPGTGYNQPQHF; CDR3nt: TGTGCCAGCAGTCCAGGGACAGGGTACAATCAGCCCCAGCATTTT
d_gene: TRBD1; v_gene: TRBV6-1; abundance: -; j_gene: TRBJ1-6; CDR3aa: CASSEDYRGPYNSPLHF; CDR3nt: TGTGCCAGCAGTGAAGACTACAGGGGTCCCTATAATTCACCCCTCCACTTT
d_gene: -; v_gene: TRBV15; abundance: few; j_gene: TRBJ1-5; CDR3aa: CATSRDPRDSSNQPQHF; CDR3nt: TGTGCCACCAGCAGAGACCCCAGGGATAGTAGCAATCAGCCCCAGCATTTT
d_gene: TRBD2; v_gene: TRBV4-2; abundance: once; j_gene: TRBJ2-7; CDR3aa: CASSQFSGTVDEQYF; CDR3nt: TGTGCCAGCAGCCAGTTTAGCGGGACTGTAGATGAGCAGTACTTC
d_gene: TRBD2; v_gene: TRBV18; abundance: -; j_gene: TRBJ2-7; CDR3aa: CASSLMGGYDEQYF; CDR3nt: TGTGCCAGCTCCCTGATGGGAGGGTACGACGAGCAGTACTTC
d_gene: TRBD1; v_gene: TRBV2; abundance: -; j_gene: TRBJ2-1; CDR3aa: CASSGTGAEQFF; CDR3nt: TGTGCCAGCAGCGGGACAGGGGCTGAGCAGTTCTTC
d_gene: -; v_gene: TRBV7-9; abundance: -; j_gene: TRBJ2-7; CDR3aa: CASSLPTGYEQYF; CDR3nt: TGTGCCAGCAGCTTACCTACAGGGTACGAGCAGTACTTC
d_gene: TRBD1; v_gene: TRBV6-1; abundance: -; j_gene: TRBJ1-5; CDR3aa: CASSADRVNQPQHF; CDR3nt: TGTGCCAGCAGCGCAGACAGGGTGAATCAGCCCCAGCATTTT
d_gene: TRBD2; v_gene: TRBV27; abundance: -; j_gene: TRBJ2-7; CDR3aa: CASSFRAGGTYEQYF; CDR3nt: TGTGCCAGCAGTTTTAGAGCGGGGGGGACCTACGAGCAGTACTTC
d_gene: TRBD2; v_gene: TRBV6-5; abundance: -; j_gene: TRBJ2-7; CDR3aa: CASAGVSEQYF; CDR3nt: TGTGCCAGCGCGGGGGTTAGCGAGCAGTACTTC
d_gene: TRBD2; v_gene: TRBV2; abundance: -; j_gene: TRBJ2-2; CDR3aa: CASSGAGLATGELFF; CDR3nt: TGTGCCAGCAGCGGTGCGGGACTAGCAACCGGGGAGCTGTTTTTT
d_gene: -; v_gene: TRBV6-1; abundance: few; j_gene: TRBJ2-3; CDR3aa: CASRAQSTDTQYF; CDR3nt: TGTGCCAGCAGGGCTCAGAGCACAGATACGCAGTATTTT
d_gene: TRBD1; v_gene: TRBV5-1; abundance: -; j_gene: TRBJ2-7; CDR3aa: CASSQDRVVDEQYF; CDR3nt: TGCGCCAGCAGCCAGGACAGGGTAGTGGACGAGCAGTACTTC
d_gene: TRBD2; v_gene: TRBV7-8; abundance: -; j_gene: TRBJ2-1; CDR3aa: CASSLEGGGTHRFF; CDR3nt: TGTGCCAGCAGCTTAGAGGGCGGGGGGACGCACCGGTTCTTC
d_gene: TRBD1; v_gene: TRBV18; abundance: -; j_gene: TRBJ2-1; CDR3aa: CASSTTGGNEQFF; CDR3nt: TGTGCCAGCTCAACGACAGGGGGCAATGAGCAGTTCTTC
d_gene: TRBD1; v_gene: TRBV4-1; abundance: -; j_gene: TRBJ1-1; CDR3aa: CASSQAGTGAEAFF; CDR3nt: TGCGCCAGCAGCCAAGCCGGGACAGGGGCCGAAGCTTTCTTT
d_gene: TRBD2; v_gene: TRBV9; abundance: -; j_gene: TRBJ2-3; CDR3aa: CASSVAVSGRFTDTQYF; CDR3nt: TGTGCCAGCAGCGTAGCCGTTAGCGGGAGGTTCACAGATACGCAGTATTTT
d_gene: TRBD1; v_gene: TRBV2; abundance: -; j_gene: TRBJ1-1; CDR3aa: CASSEPEQRGLGEAFF; CDR3nt: TGTGCCAGCAGTGAGCCCGAACAGAGGGGGCTCGGTGAAGCTTTCTTT
d_gene: -; v_gene: TRBV7-9; abundance: -; j_gene: TRBJ1-1; CDR3aa: CASSLAGGRTEAFF; CDR3nt: TGTGCCAGCAGCTTAGCAGGGGGAAGGACTGAAGCTTTCTTT
d_gene: TRBD2; v_gene: TRBV28; abundance: -; j_gene: TRBJ2-7; CDR3aa: CASSKLAGGYEQYF; CDR3nt: TGTGCCAGCAGTAAACTAGCGGGAGGGTACGAGCAGTACTTC
d_gene: TRBD1; v_gene: TRBV28; abundance: -; j_gene: TRBJ1-2; CDR3aa: CASSSTGGPYGYTF; CDR3nt: TGTGCCAGCAGTTCCACAGGGGGCCCCTATGGCTACACCTTC
d_gene: TRBD2; v_gene: TRBV2; abundance: -; j_gene: TRBJ2-3; CDR3aa: CASRERETTDTQYF; CDR3nt: TGTGCCAGCAGAGAGCGGGAGACCACAGATACGCAGTATTTT
d_gene: -; v_gene: TRBV6-1; abundance: many; j_gene: TRBJ2-5; CDR3aa: CASSEQGQETQYF; CDR3nt: TGTGCCAGCAGTGAGCAGGGGCAAGAGACCCAGTACTTC
d_gene: TRBD1; v_gene: TRBV4-1; abundance: -; j_gene: TRBJ2-7; CDR3aa: CASSQRDRGAYEQYF; CDR3nt: TGCGCCAGCAGCCAGAGGGACAGGGGAGCCTACGAGCAGTACTTC
d_gene: -; v_gene: TRBV27; abundance: once; j_gene: TRBJ1-1; CDR3aa: CASMWDFQNTEAFF; CDR3nt: TGTGCCAGCATGTGGGACTTCCAGAACACTGAAGCTTTCTTT
d_gene: -; v_gene: TRBV27; abundance: -; j_gene: TRBJ2-5; CDR3aa: CASSPPVVGHIGEQYF; CDR3nt: TGTGCCAGCAGTCCTCCCGTTGTCGGCCACATCGGGGAGCAGTACTTC
d_gene: TRBD1; v_gene: TRBV6-5; abundance: -; j_gene: TRBJ1-1; CDR3aa: CASSLTGANTEAFF; CDR3nt: TGTGCCAGCAGCTTGACAGGGGCTAACACTGAAGCTTTCTTT
d_gene: -; v_gene: TRBV19; abundance: -; j_gene: TRBJ2-3; CDR3aa: CASSIHGGGGADTQYF; CDR3nt: TGTGCCAGTAGTATCCACGGGGGAGGGGGGGCAGATACGCAGTATTTT
d_gene: -; v_gene: TRBV10-3; abundance: once; j_gene: TRBJ1-1; CDR3aa: CAISESFVVRGTPLSVVNTEAFF; CDR3nt: TGTGCCATCAGTGAGTCGTTCGTAGTTCGGGGGACGCCCCTGTCCGTGGTGAACACTGAAGCTTTCTTT
d_gene: -; v_gene: TRBV5-6; abundance: -; j_gene: TRBJ1-1; CDR3aa: CASSSSGVSSTEAFF; CDR3nt: TGTGCCAGCAGCTCGTCCGGGGTGAGTAGTACTGAAGCTTTCTTT
d_gene: -; v_gene: TRBV11-2; abundance: -; j_gene: TRBJ1-3; CDR3aa: CASSFQDTGNTIYF; CDR3nt: TGTGCCAGCAGCTTCCAGGATACTGGAAACACCATATATTTT
d_gene: -; v_gene: TRBV18; abundance: -; j_gene: TRBJ1-1; CDR3aa: CASSPADTGLGAFF; CDR3nt: TGTGCCAGCTCACCGGCCGATACAGGGCTGGGAGCTTTCTTT
d_gene: -; v_gene: TRBV10-3; abundance: -; j_gene: TRBJ1-1; CDR3aa: CAIRAGQTMNTEAFF; CDR3nt: TGTGCCATCAGGGCTGGACAGACCATGAACACTGAAGCTTTCTTT
d_gene: -; v_gene: TRBV19; abundance: -; j_gene: TRBJ1-5; CDR3aa: CASNWQAFRNQPQHF; CDR3nt: TGTGCCAGTAATTGGCAGGCCTTTCGTAATCAGCCCCAGCATTTT
d_gene: -; v_gene: TRBV5-1; abundance: -; j_gene: TRBJ1-2; CDR3aa: CASSLAGGLGYGYTF; CDR3nt: TGCGCCAGCAGCTTGGCCGGGGGGTTAGGATATGGCTACACCTTC
d_gene: -; v_gene: TRBV6-1; abundance: few; j_gene: TRBJ2-2; CDR3aa: CASNRVVEAGELFF; CDR3nt: TGTGCCAGCAATCGGGTCGTGGAAGCCGGGGAGCTGTTTTTT
d_gene: TRBD2; v_gene: TRBV5-4; abundance: -; j_gene: TRBJ2-1; CDR3aa: CASSLATLAGSSYNEQFF; CDR3nt: TGTGCCAGCAGCTTGGCCACTCTAGCGGGGTCCTCCTACAATGAGCAGTTCTTC